This TCR beta chain was sequenced during a study of control samples from healthy donors and cancer patients. Generated by immunoSEQ multiplex PCR, the TCRdb table keeps only in-frame clones and is missing some. This table has some 130,000 clones, just under 95% appearing once. The CDR3 covers 15 residues. V shed 0 bases, J shed 5 bases, and the junction held 3 bases outside the gene matches. The germline CDR1 and CDR2 sequences are SGHTA and FQGTGA. The sample taken for sequencing was blood. The V and J genes are TRBV7-3 and TRBJ2-7, with 11 bases lining up with TRBD2. The sequence derives from a young man in good health. CDR3 region: CASSLTGLAANEQYF. The CDR3 nucleotides read TGTGCCAGCAGCTTAACGGGACTAGCGGCTAACGAGCAGTACTTC.